These 29 T cell receptor beta chains originate from one sample sequenced in a study of radiotherapy plus CTLA-4 blockade in lung cancer. Repertoires were generated with immunoSEQ multiplex PCR, while TCRdb's copy carries only in-frame clones and drops some. The sample has about 120,000 clones; just under 90% are singletons. The sequencing used peripheral blood, collected from a patient treated with radiotherapy plus ipilimumab. The receptor set was obtained from a human donor with non-small cell lung cancer that progressed on radiotherapy plus ipilimumab.

The CDR3 sequence: CASSFPSGGTYEQYF. Here the CDR3 DNA reads TGTGCCAGCAGCTTCCCATCCGGGGGAACCTACGAGCAGTACTTC. V usage is TRBV11-2 and J usage is TRBJ2-7; the D gene is possibly TRBD2 (6 bases). From germline, CDR1 is SGHAT and CDR2 FQNNGV. V was shortened by 3 bases and J by 2 bases, with 14 bases between the two germline ends. The CDR3 spans 15 residues.

The chain joins TRBV27 to TRBJ2-1; 9 bases line up with TRBD1. Trimming at V came to 4 bases and at J to 6 bases, leaving 4 bases not matched to a gene. This CDR3 has 14 amino acids. Germline lookup yields CDR1 MNHEY and CDR2 SMNVEV (reference sequence). CDR3 loop: CASSWGQGSNEQFF. The CDR3 DNA follows: TGTGCCAGCAGTTGGGGACAGGGTAGCAATGAGCAGTTCTTC.

The V and J genes are TRBV11-3 and TRBJ2-1; possible D gene TRBD2, 6 bases. Trimming removed 5 bases from V and 3 bases from J, with 17 bases in between. Looked up from germline, CDR1 is SGHNT and CDR2 is YENEEA. This CDR3 is 16 amino acids long. The CDR3 loop is CASSPGVGSHYNEQFF. Written as DNA, the CDR3 is TGTGCCAGCAGCCCAGGTGTCGGGAGCCACTACAATGAGCAGTTCTTC.

This chain links TRBV10-1 with TRBJ2-2, with TRBD2 matching over 14 bases. J was trimmed by 5 bases and V by 5 bases; bases with no gene match: 4. Germline V lookup: CDR1 WNHNN, CDR2 SYGVQD (reference sequence). The CDR3 has 16 residues. CDR3 sequence: CASSPGTSGSTGELFF. CDR3 DNA: TGCGCCAGCAGTCCCGGGACTAGCGGGAGTACCGGGGAGCTGTTTTTT.

The V gene is TRBV6-5, the J gene TRBJ2-3; TRBD1 or TRBD2 may be the D gene (5 bases each). CDR3 length: 14 residues. The V end lost 6 bases, the J end lost 1 base, and 11 bases lay between the germline ends. The germline V gene encodes CDR1 MNHEY and CDR2 SVGAGI. The CDR3 DNA is TGTGCCAGCAGACGAATGGGGGGCACAGATACGCAGTATTTT. It specifies CASRRMGGTDTQYF.

This clone has more than one count but fewer than ten. The genes are TRBV6-6 and TRBJ1-4, with TRBD1 as a possible D gene (5 bases). Germline-derived CDR1 and CDR2 are MNHNY and SVGAGI (reference sequence). Deletions cut 7 bases from V and 0 bases from J, with 12 bases between. The CDR3 runs 15 residues. Here the CDR3 reads CASTFSGTTNEKLFF. Here the CDR3 DNA reads TGTGCCAGCACGTTCTCAGGGACAACTAATGAAAAACTGTTTTTT.

In the case of this clone: Germline is not matched at one junction end, which may reflect a read error. In nucleotides, the CDR3 is TGCAGCGTCCACATGACGTCTCCGGCGAGCCATGAGCAGCTCTTC. Translated, it gives CSVHMTSPASHEQLF. This sequence joins TRBV29-1 and TRBJ2-1, with D hard to call. The V gene's germline CDR1 is SQVTM and CDR2 ANQGSEA. The CDR3 length is 15 residues.

The chain links TRBV29-1 to TRBJ2-7; possible D gene TRBD2, 6 bases. CDR1 and CDR2 from the germline V gene are SQVTM and ANQGSEA. Trimming pared 5 bases from V and 0 bases from J, leaving 17 bases between. This CDR3 is 15 amino acids long. The CDR3 is CSVRIGLGSSYEQYF. CDR3 DNA sequence: TGCAGCGTTAGAATCGGGCTCGGGAGCTCCTACGAGCAGTACTTC.

The chain carries TRBV10-3 and TRBJ1-5, with 10 positions matching TRBD1. Losses at the gene ends were 6 bases for V and 7 bases for J; bases not matched to a gene: 3. The length of the CDR3 is 13 residues. Germline V lookup: CDR1 ENHRY, CDR2 SYGVKD. CDR3 sequence reads: CAISGQGEQPQHF. In nucleotides, the CDR3 is TGTGCCATCAGCGGACAGGGGGAACAGCCCCAGCATTTT.

V gene TRBV5-1 combines with J gene TRBJ1-1; 7 positions match TRBD1. CDR1 and CDR2 from the germline V gene are SGHRS and YFSETQ. The CDR3 has 15 residues. V trimming: 4 bases; J trimming: 1 base; junction bases outside the gene matches: 7. The CDR3 protein is CASSPSTGRNTEAFF. The CDR3, as DNA: TGCGCCAGCAGCCCCTCGACAGGGAGGAACACTGAAGCTTTCTTT.

The chain employs TRBV20-1 and TRBJ2-7, with unresolved D. From germline, CDR1 is DFQATT and CDR2 SNEGSKA (reference sequence). The CDR3 runs 11 residues. Trimming pared 3 bases from V and 3 bases from J, leaving 6 bases between. This CDR3 is CSARTHYEQYF. CDR3 in DNA: TGCAGTGCTAGGACTCACTACGAGCAGTACTTC.

The chain has TRBV14 and TRBJ2-2; 7 bases match TRBD2. V dropped 3 bases and J dropped 2; count of bases not matched to a gene: 6. CDR3 length equals 16 residues. The germline V gene has CDR1 SGHDN and CDR2 FVKESK. In nucleotides, the CDR3 is TGTGCCAGCAGCCAGGGGCTAGCGGCAAACACCGGGGAGCTGTTTTTT. Translation gives CASSQGLAANTGELFF.

V usage is TRBV6-5 and J usage is TRBJ1-3, with D tentatively TRBD1 (5 bases). The germline V gene has CDR1 MNHEY and CDR2 SVGAGI. V was trimmed by 6 bases and J by 7 bases, leaving 16 bases between them. The CDR3 runs to 14 residues. The DNA of the CDR3 is TGTGCCAGCAGACCAATTGGGGCTGAGAACACCATATATTTT. The encoded protein is CASRPIGAENTIYF.

This clone appeared a single time. V usage is TRBV20-1 and J usage is TRBJ1-1; D not resolved. The V end was cut by 7 bases, the J end by 0 bases, with 6 bases between. Looked up from germline, CDR1 is DFQATT and CDR2 is SNEGSKA (reference sequence). The CDR3 extends over 11 amino acids. The CDR3 coding sequence is TGCAGTGTTCGGATGAACACTGAAGCTTTCTTT. Its protein is CSVRMNTEAFF.

The rearrangement links TRBV5-1 to TRBJ1-5; D is possibly TRBD1 (6 bases). Per germline, CDR1 SGHRS and CDR2 YFSETQ. This CDR3 has 14 amino acids. V was trimmed by 4 bases and J by 7 bases, leaving 15 bases between them. CDR3 region: CASSPGAGQQPQHF. Written as DNA, the CDR3 is TGCGCCAGCAGCCCGGGCGCTGGACAGCAGCCCCAGCATTTT.

This clone was counted only a few times. This rearrangement joins TRBV4-1 to TRBJ1-2, with D unclear. Germline-derived CDR1 and CDR2 are MGHRA and YSYEKL. There are 13 residues in the CDR3. Deletions cut 4 bases from V and 4 bases from J, with 10 bases between. The CDR3 nucleotides read TGCGCCAGCAGCCCTCTGGGCGGCTATGGCTACACCTTC. Its protein is CASSPLGGYGYTF.

This chain connects TRBV14 to TRBJ2-2, with unresolved D. The length of the CDR3 is 14 residues. CDR1 is SGHDN and CDR2 is FVKESK in the germline V gene. Trimming left V 4 bases short and J 3 bases short, with 9 bases between. The CDR3 bases are TGTGCCAGCAGCCGTCGTCGAGACACCGGGGAGCTGTTTTTT. Protein sequence: CASSRRRDTGELFF.

This clone was picked up one time. Other DNA sequences within the sample encode an identical CDR3. V gene TRBV5-1 combines with J gene TRBJ2-7, with D tentatively TRBD2 (5 bases). From germline, CDR1 is SGHRS and CDR2 YFSETQ. This CDR3 comprises 14 residues. V lost 0 bases to trimming and J lost 0 bases, with 7 bases between them. The CDR3 DNA reads TGCGCCAGCAGCTTGGAAGGGAGCTCCTACGAGCAGTACTTC. It codes for CASSLEGSSYEQYF.

The V and J genes are TRBV2 and TRBJ2-5; maybe TRBD1 (6 bases). Germline V gives CDR1 SNHLY, CDR2 FYNNEI. The length of the CDR3 is 14 residues. The V end lost 8 bases, the J end lost 5 bases, and 18 bases lay between the germline ends. The CDR3 loop reads CASRFRGSRETQYF. CDR3 in DNA: TGTGCCAGCCGCTTCAGGGGATCTCGGGAGACCCAGTACTTC.

V is TRBV4-1 and J is TRBJ1-5; tentatively, D is TRBD1 (5 bases). The ends were cut back, 0 bases at V and 3 bases at J, with 9 bases in the middle. The CDR3 sequence is 15 residues long. CDR1 MGHRA and CDR2 YSYEKL come from the germline V gene. CDR3 residues: CASSQEGELNQPQHF. Here the CDR3 DNA reads TGCGCCAGCAGCCAAGAAGGGGAACTCAATCAGCCCCAGCATTTT.

In this sample, this clone turned up once. V is TRBV7-6 and J is TRBJ1-1; D is unclear. The CDR3 sequence is 14 residues long. V lost 0 bases, J lost 5 bases, and 10 bases lay in between. Per the germline V gene, CDR1 is SGHVS and CDR2 is FNYEAQ. The CDR3 protein is CASSLALGETEAFF. CDR3 nucleotides: TGTGCCAGCAGCTTAGCGCTCGGGGAGACTGAAGCTTTCTTT.

This chain uses TRBV6-1 with TRBJ2-5; 12 positions agree with TRBD2. From germline, CDR1 is MNHNS and CDR2 SASEGT. The V and J ends lost 4 bases and 7 bases, in that order; junction bases with no gene match: 10. The CDR3 runs to 16 residues. DNA for the CDR3: TGTGCCAGCAGTGGGGGACTAGCGGGCACTTTCGGGACCCAGTACTTC. Translating it yields CASSGGLAGTFGTQYF.

The chain has TRBV19 and TRBJ2-3; 10 bases map to TRBD2. Germline values: CDR1 LNHDA, CDR2 SQIVND (reference sequence). Trimming at V came to 7 bases and at J to 5 bases, leaving 12 bases not matched to a gene. The CDR3 has 16 amino acids. Here the CDR3 reads CASTNREREGIDTQYF. CDR3 DNA: TGTGCCAGTACTAATAGGGAGCGGGAGGGAATAGATACGCAGTATTTT.

The table lists this clone with a few counts. The V gene is TRBV18, the J gene TRBJ1-1; D not resolved. The CDR3 has 14 amino acids. With 3 bases removed from V and 3 bases from J, the gap between germline ends came to 11 bases. Germline CDR1 reads KGHSH; CDR2 reads LQKENI. This CDR3 reads CASSPLHKDTEAFF. CDR3 DNA: TGTGCCAGCTCACCTCTCCATAAAGACACTGAAGCTTTCTTT.

The V and J genes are TRBV11-3 and TRBJ1-5, with D unclear. Germline CDR1 reads SGHNT; CDR2 reads YENEEA. The CDR3 loop spans 17 amino acids. Between the trimmed V and J ends, which lost 1 base and 2 bases, there was a span of 15 bases. The CDR3 is CASSLGGQAKRNQPQHF. DNA for the CDR3: TGTGCCAGCAGCTTAGGAGGGCAGGCCAAACGCAATCAGCCCCAGCATTTT.

Note on this clone: The sample carries other DNA sequences with the same CDR3. The genes are TRBV29-1 and TRBJ2-7; D unclear. This CDR3 region has 12 residues. Germline values: CDR1 SQVTM, CDR2 ANQGSEA. Trimming took off 4 bases at V and 3 bases at J, with 10 bases between the two ends. CDR3 sequence: CSVGAGSYEQYF. CDR3 nucleotides: TGCAGCGTTGGGGCAGGTAGCTACGAGCAGTACTTC.

The V call is TRBV6-1, the J call TRBJ2-3; 11 positions match TRBD2. The germline V gene has CDR1 MNHNS and CDR2 SASEGT. CDR3 length equals 15 residues. V lost 6 bases, J lost 0 bases, and 2 bases stayed unmatched. For the CDR3, the DNA is TGTGCCAGCAGGATAGCGGGAGGGAGCACAGATACGCAGTATTTT. This sequence encodes CASRIAGGSTDTQYF.

This chain connects TRBV15 to TRBJ2-6; D is uncertain. CDR3 length equals 13 residues. CDR1 and CDR2 (germline): LNHNV, YYDKDF (reference sequence). Trimming left V 8 bases short and J 0 bases short, with 5 bases between. The CDR3 region has the DNA TGTGCCACCTCCCTCTCTGGGGCCAACGTCCTGACTTTC. It is translated as CATSLSGANVLTF.

The genes are TRBV2 and TRBJ1-3; D not certain. The CDR3 covers 14 residues. V shed 5 bases and J shed 3 bases, with 11 bases lying between them. Germline-derived CDR1 and CDR2 are SNHLY and FYNNEI. The CDR3 protein is CASSSPGVGNTIYF. The CDR3 bases are TGTGCCAGCAGTAGCCCGGGAGTTGGAAACACCATATATTTT.